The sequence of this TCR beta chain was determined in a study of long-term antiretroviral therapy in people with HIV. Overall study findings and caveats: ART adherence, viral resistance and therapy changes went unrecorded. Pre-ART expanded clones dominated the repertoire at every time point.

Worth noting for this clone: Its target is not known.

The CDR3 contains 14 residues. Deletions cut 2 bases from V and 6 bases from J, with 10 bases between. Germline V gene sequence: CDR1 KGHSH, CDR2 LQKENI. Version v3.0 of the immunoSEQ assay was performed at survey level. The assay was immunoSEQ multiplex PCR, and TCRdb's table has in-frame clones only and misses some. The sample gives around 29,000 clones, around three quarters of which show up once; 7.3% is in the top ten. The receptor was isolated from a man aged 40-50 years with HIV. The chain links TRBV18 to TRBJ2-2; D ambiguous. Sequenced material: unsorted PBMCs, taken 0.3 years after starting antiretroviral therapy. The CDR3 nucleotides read TGTGCCAGCTCACCATTAGGGAATTCCGGGGAGCTGTTTTTT. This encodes CASSPLGNSGELFF.